This passage covers 31 T cell receptor beta chains from one sample sequenced in a study of blood T cell repertoires in COVID-19 (dated by TCRdb to about 2020). Library generation was performed with the immunoSEQ multiplex PCR assay. TCRdb retrieved this table from immuneACCESS and kept in-frame rearrangements only. Not all clones are present; in checked studies, unresolved V genes account for under half, and no reason is known for the remainder. This sample gives approximately 37,000 clones in total; around 90% of them show up just once. Around 5.8% of the sample is taken by the ten largest. Sequencing was carried out using peripheral blood. These receptor sequences come from a woman aged 80 or older with acute or convalescent COVID-19.

The rearrangement joins TRBV6-1 to TRBJ1-2; no definite D call. The CDR3 runs 13 residues. V was cut by 2 bases and J by 2 bases, with 6 bases left in between. Germline CDR1 and CDR2: MNHNS and SASEGT. The chain's CDR3 is CASSETENYGYTF. The DNA for the CDR3 is TGTGCCAGCAGTGAAACAGAAAACTATGGCTACACCTTC.

The chain uses TRBV2 and TRBJ1-2, with D tentatively TRBD1 (6 bases). This CDR3 has 14 amino acids. Germline CDR1 and CDR2: SNHLY and FYNNEI. Trimming cost V 6 bases and J 1 base, with 12 bases left between them. In DNA form, the CDR3 reads TGTGCCAGCAGGAAGGACAGACATAACTATGGCTACACCTTC. Protein sequence: CASRKDRHNYGYTF.

The gene calls are TRBV11-3 and TRBJ1-2, with unresolved D. V lost 5 bases, J lost 4 bases, and 11 bases lay in between. The CDR3 consists of 13 residues. The germline V gene has CDR1 SGHNT and CDR2 YENEEA. CDR3 DNA: TGTGCCAGCAGCCAGAGGTGGTCCTATGGCTACACCTTC. This encodes CASSQRWSYGYTF.

The chain links TRBV9 to TRBJ2-2, with 12 bases aligning to TRBD1. Germline CDR1 is SGDLS and CDR2 is YYNGEE. V lost 3 bases, J lost 4 bases, and 7 bases stayed unmatched. This CDR3 region has 17 residues. CDR3: CASSETGTGGFTGELFF. CDR3 nucleotide sequence: TGTGCCAGCAGCGAAACCGGGACAGGGGGCTTCACCGGGGAGCTGTTTTTT.

The chain employs TRBV24-1 and TRBJ1-1; 7 nucleotides match TRBD1. The CDR3 spans 18 residues. In germline, CDR1 is KGHDR, CDR2 SFDVKD. With V trimmed by 0 bases and J by 5 bases, 14 bases remained unmatched. CDR3 nucleotides: TGTGCCACCAGTGATTTGACGGGGACAGTCTACCCTACTACTGAAGCTTTCTTT. This translates into CATSDLTGTVYPTTEAFF.

The V call is TRBV2, the J call TRBJ1-4, with 8 bases that match TRBD1. The germline V gene has CDR1 SNHLY and CDR2 FYNNEI. The CDR3 is 13 amino acids. V lost 8 bases to trimming and J lost 8 bases; unmatched junction nucleotides: 7. CDR3 bases: TGTGCCAGCGGCACAGGGGGACGAGAAAAACTGTTTTTT. Its protein product is CASGTGGREKLFF.

The gene calls are TRBV9 and TRBJ2-2; D is undetermined. V was clipped by 4 bases and J by 8 bases, with 9 bases between them. The CDR3 has 12 residues. Looked up from germline, CDR1 is SGDLS and CDR2 is YYNGEE. The CDR3 DNA sequence: TGTGCCAGCAGCCAGCGTAGGGGGGAGCTGTTTTTT. Its protein product is CASSQRRGELFF.

This chain connects TRBV6-5 to TRBJ2-3; the match to TRBD2 covers 7 bases. The CDR3 contains 15 residues. V lost 5 bases, J lost 2 bases, and 7 bases stayed unmatched. Germline V gives CDR1 MNHEY, CDR2 SVGAGI. CDR3 sequence (DNA): TGTGCCAGCAGTCCGTCCGGGACTACCACAGATACGCAGTATTTT. The encoded protein is CASSPSGTTTDTQYF.

This clone appeared a single time. The gene calls are TRBV5-5 and TRBJ2-5; D call uncertain. In germline, CDR1 is SGHKS, CDR2 YYEKEE (reference sequence). V was pared by 4 bases and J by 2 bases, with 9 bases between. This CDR3 has 13 residues. The CDR3 region has the DNA TGTGCCAGCAGCCTAGGATTTCAAGAGACCCAGTACTTC. Encoded protein: CASSLGFQETQYF.

The count of this clone is one. CDR3 loop: CAWSDRAPQPQHF. The CDR3 DNA sequence: TGTGCCTGGAGTGACAGGGCCCCACAGCCCCAGCATTTT. The chain employs TRBV30 and TRBJ1-5; D perhaps matches TRBD1 (6 bases). In germline, CDR1 is GTSNPN, CDR2 SVGIG (reference sequence). V was clipped by 1 base and J by 7 bases, with 11 bases between them. The CDR3 spans 13 residues.

The table lists this clone with a few counts. This chain uses TRBV10-2 with TRBJ2-7, with D maybe TRBD2 (6 bases). Between the trimmed V and J ends, which lost 7 bases and 3 bases, there was a span of 13 bases. The CDR3 has 13 amino acids. Germline-derived CDR1 and CDR2 are WSHSY and SAAADI. The CDR3 nucleotides are TGCGCCAGCAACGGGGGACCTTACTACGAGCAGTACTTC. This codes for CASNGGPYYEQYF.

This chain connects TRBV2 to TRBJ1-1; maybe TRBD1 (5 bases). Per the germline V gene, CDR1 is SNHLY and CDR2 is FYNNEI. Trimming pared 4 bases from V and 0 bases from J, leaving 6 bases between. The CDR3 extends over 13 amino acids. The CDR3 spells CASSGTLNTEAFF. The CDR3 DNA reads as TGTGCCAGCAGTGGGACACTGAACACTGAAGCTTTCTTT.

This clone was seen a handful of times. This chain joins TRBV12-3 or TRBV12-4 and TRBJ2-7, with D hard to call. The CDR3 is 12 amino acids. V lost 6 bases and J lost 7, with 13 bases in between. For the CDR3, the DNA is TGTGCCAGCAGCTTTTCCACGGAGGAGCAGTACTTC. As protein: CASSFSTEEQYF.

V gene TRBV9 combines with J gene TRBJ2-3; 11 bases align to TRBD2. After removal of 0 bases from V and 2 bases from J, the junction contained 11 bases not matched to a gene. Per germline, CDR1 SGDLS and CDR2 YYNGEE. This CDR3 has 19 residues. The CDR3 sequence: CASSVAPSGGSFSTDTQYF. The CDR3 bases are TGTGCCAGCAGCGTAGCCCCTAGCGGGGGGTCCTTTTCCACAGATACGCAGTATTTT.

For the CDR3, the DNA is TGTGCCAGCAGCCGTGGGGACAGTTACGAGCAGTACTTC. It specifies CASSRGDSYEQYF. The chain carries TRBV3-1 (or the pseudogene TRBV3-2) and TRBJ2-7, with 7 bases that match TRBD1. The length of the CDR3 is 13 residues. Germline trimming cut 4 bases from V and 4 bases from J; bases unmatched to any gene: 4. The germline V gene has CDR1 LGHDT and CDR2 YNNKEL (reference sequence).

This clone was found once. V gene TRBV10-3 combines with J gene TRBJ2-1; 8 nucleotides agree with TRBD2. V was pared by 6 bases and J by 9 bases, with 7 bases of the junction left unmatched. Germline lookup yields CDR1 ENHRY and CDR2 SYGVKD. The CDR3 is 13 amino acids. The CDR3 protein is CAIRPGLEGEQFF. CDR3 bases: TGTGCCATCAGGCCGGGACTAGAAGGTGAGCAGTTCTTC.

The genes are TRBV10-3 and TRBJ2-7; 11 positions match TRBD1. The J segment lost 5 bases and the V segment lost 9 bases, leaving 9 bases of the junction unmatched. Germline V gene sequence: CDR1 ENHRY, CDR2 SYGVKD. CDR3 size: 14 residues. The CDR3 nucleotides are TGTGCCATTAGCCGGGACAGGGGGTGGGACGAGCAGTACTTC. Encoded protein: CAISRDRGWDEQYF.

This rearrangement joins TRBV6-5 to TRBJ2-7; possible D gene TRBD1, 6 bases. The CDR3 totals 15 residues. CDR1 MNHEY and CDR2 SVGAGI come from the germline V gene. Trimming shortened V by 5 bases and J by 7 bases, and 21 bases separated the two germline ends. CDR3 sequence reads: CASSLWRQGNFEQYF. CDR3 coding DNA: TGTGCCAGCAGTCTATGGCGTCAGGGGAACTTTGAGCAGTACTTC.

V and J are TRBV11-2 and TRBJ2-7, with 11 bases identical to TRBD1. The CDR3 is made up of 15 amino acids. Germline V gene sequence: CDR1 SGHAT, CDR2 FQNNGV. The trim removed 3 bases at V and 3 bases at J, leaving 4 bases unmatched. In nucleotides, the CDR3 is TGTGCCAGCAGCTTCTGGACAGGGGGCAACTACGAGCAGTACTTC. This translates into CASSFWTGGNYEQYF.

The J gene is TRBJ1-1, the V gene TRBV5-1, with D possibly being TRBD1 (5 bases). CDR1 and CDR2 (germline): SGHRS, YFSETQ. CDR3 size: 13 residues. V was shortened by 0 bases and J by 5 bases, with 8 bases between the two germline ends. Written as DNA, the CDR3 is TGCGCCAGCAGCTTGGAAGGGGTGACTGAAGCTTTCTTT. It specifies CASSLEGVTEAFF.

This clone occurred a few times. The chain carries TRBV30 and TRBJ1-2; 9 bases agree with TRBD1. Germline lookup yields CDR1 GTSNPN and CDR2 SVGIG (reference sequence). This CDR3 region has 14 residues. Trimming took 1 base from V and 8 from J; bases not matched to a gene: 8. The CDR3 sequence is CAWSATGTGLGYTF. For the CDR3, the DNA is TGTGCCTGGAGTGCAACCGGGACAGGGTTAGGCTACACCTTC.

The sample holds one count of this clone. The V gene is TRBV5-1, the J gene TRBJ2-5; TRBD1 is a possible D gene (6 bases). The CDR3 extends over 14 amino acids. Germline V CDR1 and CDR2: SGHRS, YFSETQ. Trimming took off 4 bases at V and 1 base at J, with 11 bases between the two ends. In DNA, the CDR3 is TGCGCCAGCAGCCACTCGGACAGCCAAGAGACCCAGTACTTC. It encodes CASSHSDSQETQYF.

The chain joins TRBV6-6 to TRBJ1-2; weak D call: TRBD1 (5 bases). V lost 7 bases and J lost 3, with 18 bases in between. CDR3 length equals 15 residues. CDR1 is MNHNY and CDR2 is SVGAGI in the germline V gene (reference sequence). The CDR3 sequence: CASTPAGVYDYGYTF. The DNA of the CDR3 is TGTGCCAGCACTCCAGCGGGGGTTTATGACTATGGCTACACCTTC.

The chain couples TRBV18 to TRBJ1-1; no clear D gene. This CDR3 region has 12 residues. CDR1 is KGHSH, CDR2 LQKENI, per germline. Trimming left V 2 bases short and J 4 bases short, with 5 bases between. The CDR3 here is CASSPISTEAFF. In DNA form, the CDR3 reads TGTGCCAGCTCACCAATCAGCACTGAAGCTTTCTTT.

The genes are TRBV2 and TRBJ1-1, with TRBD1 matching over 8 bases. CDR1 and CDR2 (germline): SNHLY, FYNNEI. With V trimmed by 3 bases and J by 3 bases, 3 bases remained unmatched. CDR3 length equals 14 residues. The CDR3 nucleotides read TGTGCCAGCAGTGATTTGACAGGGGACACTGAAGCTTTCTTT. Residues: CASSDLTGDTEAFF.

V gene TRBV6-5 combines with J gene TRBJ2-3, with D possibly matching TRBD2 (6 bases). Trimming removed 2 bases from V and 2 bases from J, with 11 bases in between. In germline, CDR1 is MNHEY, CDR2 SVGAGI. This CDR3 comprises 15 residues. The CDR3 DNA follows: TGTGCCAGCAGTTACGGGGGGTACTACACAGATACGCAGTATTTT. Residues: CASSYGGYYTDTQYF.

The genes are TRBV18 and TRBJ1-1; D possibly corresponds to TRBD1 (5 bases). The V and J ends lost 3 bases and 1 base respectively, with 12 bases between them. Germline values: CDR1 KGHSH, CDR2 LQKENI. There are 15 residues in the CDR3. The CDR3 sequence is CASSPFNQGNTEAFF. DNA of the CDR3: TGTGCCAGCTCACCCTTTAACCAGGGGAACACTGAAGCTTTCTTT.

This CDR3 is CASSLSGGRETQYF. The CDR3 region has the DNA TGTGCCAGCAGCCTGTCGGGGGGGCGGGAGACCCAGTACTTC. The chain is built from TRBV6-5 and TRBJ2-5, with 8 bases lining up with TRBD2. CDR3 length: 14 amino acids. CDR1 and CDR2 from the germline V gene are MNHEY and SVGAGI. V gave up 6 bases and J gave up 5 bases; unmatched junction bases: 8.

The CDR3 DNA is TGTGCCAGCAGTGAAGTCCCGGGAAGCACTGAAGCTTTCTTT. It yields the protein CASSEVPGSTEAFF. The V call is TRBV2, the J call TRBJ1-1; D ambiguous. Germline CDR1 and CDR2: SNHLY and FYNNEI. Deletions cut 1 base from V and 4 bases from J, with 10 bases between. This CDR3 spans 14 amino acids.

V usage is TRBV30 and J usage is TRBJ2-5; TRBD2 matches at 9 bases. The CDR3 consists of 18 residues. The V gene end was trimmed by 4 bases and the J gene end by 2 bases; junction bases not matched to a gene: 17. Germline V CDR1 and CDR2: GTSNPN, SVGIG (reference sequence). The CDR3 DNA sequence: TGTGCCTGGAACAAACAGCGGGGGGCTCAACTGCTACAAGAGACCCAGTACTTC. Its translation is CAWNKQRGAQLLQETQYF. The variable domain in full, completed from reference TRBV30 and TRBJ2-5, reads SQTIHQWPATLVQPVGSPLSLECTVEGTSNPNLYWYRQAAGRGLQLLFYSVGIGQISSEVPQNLSASRPQDRQFILSSKKLLLSDSGFYLCAWNKQRGAQLLQETQYFGPGTRLLVL.

This chain joins TRBV30 and TRBJ1-5; tentatively, D is TRBD1 (6 bases). The germline V gene has CDR1 GTSNPN and CDR2 SVGIG (reference sequence). This CDR3 has 12 residues. Trimming shortened V by 5 bases and J by 2 bases, and 7 bases separated the two germline ends. This CDR3 is CAWGGGNQPQHF. CDR3 bases: TGTGCCTGGGGGGGCGGCAATCAGCCCCAGCATTTT. Based on the CDR3 plus reference TRBV30 and TRBJ1-5, the full variable domain is SQTIHQWPATLVQPVGSPLSLECTVEGTSNPNLYWYRQAAGRGLQLLFYSVGIGQISSEVPQNLSASRPQDRQFILSSKKLLLSDSGFYLCAWGGGNQPQHFGDGTRLSIL.